This TCR beta chain was recovered during a study of T-cell reconstitution after alpha-beta-depleted transplantation in children. General observations from the study: Newly produced T cells mostly accounted for T-cell counts and diversity one year post-transplant.

The table lists this clonotype with many counts. The antigen is undetermined. Germline V gene data show CDR1 as MDHEN and CDR2 as SYDVKM. This CDR3 region has 13 residues. V lost 8 bases, J lost 10 bases, and 18 bases lay in between. Researchers prepared the TCRbeta library using unique molecular identifiers, the study reports. One entry per CDR3 protein results from TCRdb running MiXCR on the PCR reads. The top ten hold roughly 28% of the sample, which has 200,000 to 250,000 distinct CDR3 sequences, roughly a tenth seen once. The specimen comprised PBMCs, sampled before TCRalphabeta/CD19-depleted stem cell transplant. This rearrangement joins TRBV28 to TRBJ2-1, with D possibly being TRBD2 (6 bases). The receptor was derived from a child under two years old with acute myeloid leukemia, due to receive a stem cell transplant. CDR3 amino acids: CASRTKARGEQFF. DNA of the CDR3: TGTGCCAGCCGGACTAAGGCCCGCGGCGAGCAGTTCTTC. Based on the CDR3 plus reference TRBV28 and TRBJ2-1, the full variable domain is DVKVTQSSRYLVKRTGEKVFLECVQDMDHENMFWYRQDPGLGLRLIYFSYDVKMKEKGDIPEGYSVSREKKERFSLILESASTNQTSMYLCASRTKARGEQFFGPGTRLTVL.